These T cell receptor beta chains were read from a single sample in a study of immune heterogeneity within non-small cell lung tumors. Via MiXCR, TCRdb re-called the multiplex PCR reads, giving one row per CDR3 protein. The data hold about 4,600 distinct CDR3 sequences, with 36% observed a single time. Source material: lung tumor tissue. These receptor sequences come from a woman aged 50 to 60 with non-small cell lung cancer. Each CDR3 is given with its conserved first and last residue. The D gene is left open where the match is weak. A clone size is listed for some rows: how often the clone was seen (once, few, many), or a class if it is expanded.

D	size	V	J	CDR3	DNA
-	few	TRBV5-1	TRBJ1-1	CASSLAGLMNTEAFF	TGCGCCAGCAGCTTGGCGGGGCTGATGAACACTGAAGCTTTCTTT
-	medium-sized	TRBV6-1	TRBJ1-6	CASREAYNSPLHF	TGTGCCAGCAGGGAGGCCTATAATTCACCCCTCCACTTT
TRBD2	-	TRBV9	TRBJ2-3	CASSLAGITTDTQYF	TGTGCCAGCAGCTTAGCGGGTATCACCACAGATACGCAGTATTTT
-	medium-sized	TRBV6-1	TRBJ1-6	CASSEEGSPLHF	TGTGCCAGCAGTGAAGAGGGTTCACCCCTCCACTTT
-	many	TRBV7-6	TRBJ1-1	CASSLAGGTTEAFF	TGTGCCAGCAGCTTAGCGGGGGGCACCACTGAAGCTTTCTTT
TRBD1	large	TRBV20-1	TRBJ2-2	CSASGQGNTGELFF	TGCAGTGCCTCGGGACAGGGGAACACCGGGGAGCTGTTTTTT
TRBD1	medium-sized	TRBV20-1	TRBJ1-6	CSVMGQESSYNSPLHF	TGCAGTGTAATGGGACAGGAGAGCTCCTATAATTCACCCCTCCACTTT
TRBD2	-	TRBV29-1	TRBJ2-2	CSVEGTSGNAGELFF	TGCAGTGTTGAAGGGACTAGCGGGAACGCCGGGGAGCTGTTTTTT
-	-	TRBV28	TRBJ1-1	CASSSPRVNTEAFF	TGTGCCAGCAGTTCCCCAAGAGTGAACACTGAAGCTTTCTTT
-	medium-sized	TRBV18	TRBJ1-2	CASSRTASYGYTF	TGTGCCAGCTCTCGGACGGCCTCCTATGGCTACACCTTC
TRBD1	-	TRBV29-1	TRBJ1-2	CSVWDRGNYGYTF	TGCAGCGTCTGGGACAGGGGTAACTATGGCTACACCTTC
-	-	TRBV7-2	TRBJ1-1	CASSLYENTEAFF	TGTGCCAGCAGCTTATATGAGAACACTGAAGCTTTCTTT
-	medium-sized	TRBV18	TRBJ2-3	CASSPQTSTIADTQYF	TGTGCCAGCTCACCGCAAACTAGCACGATAGCAGATACGCAGTATTTT
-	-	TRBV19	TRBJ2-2	CASSIWDPTSGELFF	TGTGCCAGTAGTATTTGGGACCCTACCTCCGGGGAGCTGTTTTTT
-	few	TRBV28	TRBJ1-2	CASSLYGDAGYTF	TGTGCCAGCAGTTTATACGGGGATGCAGGCTACACCTTC
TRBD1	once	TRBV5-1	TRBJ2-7	CASSFYRGKTYEQYF	TGCGCCAGCAGCTTCTACAGGGGGAAGACCTACGAGCAGTACTTC
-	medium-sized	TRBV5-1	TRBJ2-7	CASSPRGRDEQYF	TGCGCCAGCAGCCCAAGAGGGCGCGATGAGCAGTACTTC
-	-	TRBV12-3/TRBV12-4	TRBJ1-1	CASNRGGLDTEAFF	TGTGCCAGCAACAGAGGGGGTCTGGACACTGAAGCTTTCTTT
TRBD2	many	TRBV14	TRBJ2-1	CASSPLVALAGAGEQFF	TGTGCCAGCAGCCCATTGGTAGCACTAGCGGGAGCGGGTGAGCAGTTCTTC
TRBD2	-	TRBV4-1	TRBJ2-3	CSSSPGLAPPDTQYF	TGCTCCAGCAGCCCGGGACTAGCTCCTCCAGATACGCAGTATTTT
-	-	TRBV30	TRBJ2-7	CAWSVQESVGQYF	TGTGCCTGGAGTGTACAGGAATCCGTCGGGCAGTACTTC
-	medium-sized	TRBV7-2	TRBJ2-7	CASSMLYNSYEQYF	TGTGCCAGCAGCATGCTTTATAACTCCTACGAGCAGTACTTC
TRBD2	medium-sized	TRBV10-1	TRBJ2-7	CASSGGGTSVYEQYF	TGCGCCAGCAGTGGTGGTGGGACTAGCGTCTACGAGCAGTACTTC
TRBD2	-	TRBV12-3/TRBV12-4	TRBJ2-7	CASSATLGLADSYEQYF	TGTGCCAGCAGTGCAACACTCGGACTAGCGGACTCCTACGAGCAGTACTTC
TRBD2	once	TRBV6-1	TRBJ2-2	CASSESGGARGELFF	TGTGCCAGCAGTGAATCGGGGGGTGCACGAGGGGAGCTGTTTTTT
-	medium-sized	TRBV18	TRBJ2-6	CASSLQGTGANVLTF	TGTGCCAGCTCACTGCAGGGCACTGGGGCCAACGTCCTGACTTTC
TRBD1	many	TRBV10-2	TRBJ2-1	CASSESKYGTGVLDEQFF	TGCGCCAGCAGTGAGTCGAAGTACGGGACAGGGGTCTTAGATGAGCAGTTCTTC
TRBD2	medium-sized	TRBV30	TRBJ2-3	CAWSLAGGSTDTQYF	TGTGCCTGGAGTTTAGCGGGAGGGAGCACAGATACGCAGTATTTT